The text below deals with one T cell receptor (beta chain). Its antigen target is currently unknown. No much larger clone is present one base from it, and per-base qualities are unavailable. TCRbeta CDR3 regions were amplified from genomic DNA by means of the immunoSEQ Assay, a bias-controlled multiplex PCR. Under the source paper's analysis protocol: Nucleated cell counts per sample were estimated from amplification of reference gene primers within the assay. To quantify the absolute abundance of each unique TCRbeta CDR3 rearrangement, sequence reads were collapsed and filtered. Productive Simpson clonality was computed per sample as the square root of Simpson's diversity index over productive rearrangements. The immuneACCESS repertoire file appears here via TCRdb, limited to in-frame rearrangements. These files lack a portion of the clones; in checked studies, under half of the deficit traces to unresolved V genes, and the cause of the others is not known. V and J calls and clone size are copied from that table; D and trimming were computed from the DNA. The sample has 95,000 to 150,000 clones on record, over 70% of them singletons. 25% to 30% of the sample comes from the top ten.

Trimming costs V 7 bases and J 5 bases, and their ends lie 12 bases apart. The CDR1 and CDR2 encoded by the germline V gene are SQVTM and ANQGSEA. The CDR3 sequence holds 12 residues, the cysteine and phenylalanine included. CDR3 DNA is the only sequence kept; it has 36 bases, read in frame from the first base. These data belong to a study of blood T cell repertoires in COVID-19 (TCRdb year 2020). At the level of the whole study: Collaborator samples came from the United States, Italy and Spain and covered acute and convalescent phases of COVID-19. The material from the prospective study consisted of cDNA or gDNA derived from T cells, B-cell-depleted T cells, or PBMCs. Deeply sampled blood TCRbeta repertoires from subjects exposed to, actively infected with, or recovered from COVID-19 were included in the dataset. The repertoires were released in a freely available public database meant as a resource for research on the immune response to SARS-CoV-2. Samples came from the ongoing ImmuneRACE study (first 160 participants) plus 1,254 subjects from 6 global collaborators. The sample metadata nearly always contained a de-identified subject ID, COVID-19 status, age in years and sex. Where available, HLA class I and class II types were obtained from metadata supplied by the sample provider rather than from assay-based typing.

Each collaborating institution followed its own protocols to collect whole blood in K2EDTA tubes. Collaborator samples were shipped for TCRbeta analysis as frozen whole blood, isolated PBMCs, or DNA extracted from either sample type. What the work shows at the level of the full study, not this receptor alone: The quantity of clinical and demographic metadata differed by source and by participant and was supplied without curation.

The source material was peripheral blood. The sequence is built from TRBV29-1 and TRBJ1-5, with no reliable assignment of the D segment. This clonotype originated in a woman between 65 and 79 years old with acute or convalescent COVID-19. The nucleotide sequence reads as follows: TGCAGCGCCGGGAATTCGGATCAGCCCCAGCATTTT. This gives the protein CSAGNSDQPQHF.